Listed here is a single TCR beta chain. The source of the sample is a study of blood T cell repertoires in COVID-19. Libraries were prepared by immunoSEQ multiplex PCR; TCRdb keeps only in-frame clonotypes and omits some of them. Altogether approximately 190,000 clones are present, approximately 90% being singletons, with the ten largest covering approximately 5.5%. This CDR3 is 15 amino acids long. V was trimmed by 4 bases and J by 4 bases, leaving 16 bases between them. CDR1 and CDR2 from the germline V gene are SNHLY and FYNNEI. The rearrangement links TRBV2 to TRBJ1-1, with D tentatively TRBD1 (5 bases). The sequence derives from a man aged 40-49 years with active or convalescent COVID-19. Sequenced: peripheral blood. The chain's CDR3 is CASSGQGGSGTEAFF. CDR3 nucleotides: TGTGCCAGCAGTGGCCAGGGAGGGTCCGGCACTGAAGCTTTCTTT.